Sequencing of this TCR beta chain was carried out in a study of T cells after posttransplantation cyclophosphamide. Findings of the study overall: Tissue-infiltrating T cells from skin or gut overlapped little with blood T cells. Recipient CMV seropositivity and CMV reactivation strongly tracked TRB clonality. Donor CD8+ memory clones often dominated recipient blood repertoires at later times.

Cyclophosphamide on days +3 and +4 followed busulfan-fludarabine conditioning and a marrow graft. The CDR3 covers 13 residues. The germline gives CDR1 LNHDA, CDR2 SQIVND (reference sequence). V dropped 6 bases and J dropped 1 base, with 10 bases sitting between them. As concerns this clone: Its antigen is not identified.

Assay: immunoSEQ multiplex PCR; the TCRdb copy retains only in-frame clones and omits some. The table has 17,000 or so clones, about 90% seen once; the top ten hold about 0.55%. The sample consisted of CD4+ T cells sorted from blood, taken after allogeneic stem cell transplant with posttransplant cyclophosphamide. This TCR was recovered from a male patient over 55 who received an allogeneic stem cell transplant from a related donor and was CMV-positive. Part of the T cells may come from the graft donor. This chain joins TRBV19 and TRBJ2-7; TRBD2 might be the D (5 bases). CDR3 region: CASRRAASYEQYF. CDR3 DNA: TGTGCCAGTAGGAGGGCGGCTTCCTACGAGCAGTACTTC.